The source of this TCR beta chain is a study of shared clonotypes between healthy human individuals. The study's findings and limits: Roughly 5% of naive CD4 clonotypes were shared across a few donors.

CDR1 is LNHDA, CDR2 SQIVND, per germline (reference sequence). The CDR3 is 14 residues long. The V and J ends lost 5 bases and 5 bases respectively, with 15 bases between them. Measured with immunoSEQ multiplex PCR; TCRdb has only the in-frame clones, and not every one. The data contain millions of clones, over 85% of them singletons. Concerning this clone: Its antigen is not identified.

Terminally differentiated effector memory CD45RA+ cells were left out of the naive CD8 fraction, which was CD45RO-negative and positively selected for CCR7. This chain joins TRBV19 and TRBJ1-2; no firm D call. The sequence came from a young man in good health. Sequenced material: naive CD8+ T cells sorted from blood. The CDR3 DNA follows: TGTGCCAGTAGTCCCGACTTGGAGGAATATGGCTACACCTTC. Encoded protein: CASSPDLEEYGYTF.